This record covers a single T cell receptor (beta chain). Other DNA sequences in this specimen translate into the identical CDR3. Some 30,000 T cell genomes (approximately 180 ng DNA) went into each sorted-subset replicate. Methods used by the authors: Filtering differed for immunoSEQ, which gave only junction sequences without quality scores. Assay used: immunoSEQ multiplex PCR; TCRdb lists only in-frame clones, some missing. Clone size and the V and J calls come from that table; the DNA yielded D and trimming. The sample carries approximately 1.9 million clones, around 93% recorded once. The data were taken from a study of shared clonotypes between healthy human individuals. In the study overall: Each donor had three CD4 naive, three CD4 memory, two CD8 naive and one CD8 memory plate.

V dropped 4 bases and J dropped 4; count of bases not matched to a gene: 4. The CDR3 length is 13 residues. Germline V gene lookup returns CDR1 MNHEY and CDR2 SMNVEV (reference sequence). Positively selected for CCR7, the CD45RO-negative cells used as naive CD8 cells excluded terminally differentiated effector memory CD45RA+ cells. Recent acute infections and vaccinations were absent in the healthy HIV-negative adult donors. This sequence originates from a man between 18 and 29 years old in good health. Some clones in this sample may be carry-over from other donors' samples. V gene TRBV27 combines with J gene TRBJ2-7; 7 nucleotides line up with TRBD1. Sequenced input: naive CD8+ T cells from PBMCs. The DNA for the CDR3 is TGTGCCAGCAGTTACGGCAGGGGGTACGAGCAGTACTTC. Translation gives CASSYGRGYEQYF.